Listed here is a single T cell receptor beta chain. Its antigen is not known. TCRdb keeps only in-frame clones here, not all; method: immunoSEQ multiplex PCR. The sample lists a few million clones; 80% to 95% were seen once. This record comes from a study of shared clonotypes between healthy human individuals. There were only Caucasian adults among the donors, and all lived in Nashville, Tennessee. CD4+ cell separation produced CD45RA+ naive and CD45RA-negative memory subsets. V gave up 4 bases and J gave up 5 bases, with 15 bases separating them. The CDR3 has 15 residues. CDR1 is MNHNS, CDR2 SASEGT, per germline. Study observations and caveats: The sampled material consisted only of blood, and tissue repertoires are likely to differ. What naive subsets generally showed was a larger estimated richness than memory subsets showed.

The clonotype comes from a man in his late teens or twenties in good health. Some clones in this sample may be carry-over from other donors' samples. Input material: naive CD4+ T cells from PBMCs. Subset denoted: CD45RA+ positively selected. The gene calls are TRBV6-1 and TRBJ1-5, with no clear D. CDR3 DNA: TGTGCCAGCAGTGTTGGTCGGGGAGGGCATCAGCCCCAGCATTTT. The encoded protein is CASSVGRGGHQPQHF.